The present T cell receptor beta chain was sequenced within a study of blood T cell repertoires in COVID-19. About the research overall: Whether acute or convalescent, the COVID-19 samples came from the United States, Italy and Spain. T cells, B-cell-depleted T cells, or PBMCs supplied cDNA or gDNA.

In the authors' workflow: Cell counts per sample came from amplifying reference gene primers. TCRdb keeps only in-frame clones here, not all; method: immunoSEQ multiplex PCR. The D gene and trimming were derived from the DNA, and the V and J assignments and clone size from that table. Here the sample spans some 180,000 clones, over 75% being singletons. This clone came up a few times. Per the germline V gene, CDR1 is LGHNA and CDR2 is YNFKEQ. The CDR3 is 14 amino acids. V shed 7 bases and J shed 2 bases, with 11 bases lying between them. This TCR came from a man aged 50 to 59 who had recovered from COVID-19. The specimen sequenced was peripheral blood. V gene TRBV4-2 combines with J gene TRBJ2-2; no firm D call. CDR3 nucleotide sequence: TGTGCCAGCATAAGAGCGCTTAACACCGGGGAGCTGTTTTTT. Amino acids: CASIRALNTGELFF.